One and the same sample provided the 20 T cell receptor beta chains below, sequenced in a study of siplizumab effects on memory and regulatory T cells. Repertoires were generated with immunoSEQ multiplex PCR, while TCRdb's copy carries only in-frame clones and drops some. The sample lists about 56,000 clones, approximately 97% occurring once. Source material: naive CD8+ T cells sorted from blood. Receptors were obtained from a human donor in good health.

This sequence joins TRBV27 and TRBJ2-5; 9 nucleotides match TRBD2. V shed 5 bases and J 3 bases; nucleotides not matched to a gene: 10. Germline CDR1 MNHEY, CDR2 SMNVEV (reference sequence). This CDR3 is 16 amino acids long. DNA of the CDR3: TGTGCCAGCAGTAGGGTAGCGGGAGTTGTGGAAGAGACCCAGTACTTC. Amino acids: CASSRVAGVVEETQYF.

The V call is TRBV13, the J call TRBJ2-7; unclear D gene. CDR3 length equals 15 residues. CDR1 and CDR2 from the germline V gene are PRHDT and FYEKMQ (reference sequence). Trimming took 2 bases from V and 6 from J, leaving 17 bases between them. CDR3 protein: CASSLSPSWEIEQYF. CDR3 in DNA: TGTGCCAGCAGCTTATCCCCCTCATGGGAAATCGAGCAGTACTTC.

This rearrangement joins TRBV2 to TRBJ2-7; TRBD2 aligns across 7 bases. Germline CDR1 is SNHLY and CDR2 is FYNNEI. The CDR3 contains 15 residues. After removal of 4 bases from V and 5 bases from J, the junction contained 11 bases not matched to a gene. The CDR3 DNA follows: TGTGCCAGCAGTGGGGTTGCGGGAGCGAAAGACGAGCAGTACTTC. Its protein is CASSGVAGAKDEQYF.

The chain couples TRBV19 to TRBJ2-7, with TRBD2 as a possible D gene (6 bases). V was cut by 1 base and J by 1 base, with 8 bases left in between. The length of the CDR3 is 14 residues. Germline values: CDR1 LNHDA, CDR2 SQIVND (reference sequence). Here the CDR3 DNA reads TGTGCCAGTAGTATAGGTAGCGGATCCTACGAGCAGTACTTC. Translation: CASSIGSGSYEQYF.

V and J are TRBV28 and TRBJ2-5; 8 bases map to TRBD1. Germline CDR1 MDHEN, CDR2 SYDVKM. The CDR3 has 14 residues. Losses at the gene ends were 4 bases for V and 4 bases for J; bases not matched to a gene: 5. The CDR3 nucleotides are TGTGCCAGCAGTTCCACAGGGGGAACAGAGACCCAGTACTTC. Protein product: CASSSTGGTETQYF. The complete variable domain, with remaining parts taken from reference TRBV28 and TRBJ2-5, reads DVKVTQSSRYLVKRTGEKVFLECVQDMDHENMFWYRQDPGLGLRLIYFSYDVKMKEKGDIPEGYSVSREKKERFSLILESASTNQTSMYLCASSSTGGTETQYFGPGTRLLVL.

The chain employs TRBV7-9 and TRBJ2-1, with 7 bases matching TRBD1. This CDR3 region has 13 residues. Trimming took 3 bases from V and 14 from J; bases not matched to a gene: 10. From germline, CDR1 is SEHNR and CDR2 FQNEAQ (reference sequence). The CDR3 DNA reads as TGTGCCAGCAGCTTGGACAGGACCAAAGGGAAGTTCTTC. Protein: CASSLDRTKGKFF.

The chain recombines TRBV6-5 with TRBJ2-7, with a weak D call TRBD1 (5 bases). CDR1 and CDR2 (germline): MNHEY, SVGAGI. The CDR3 spans 15 residues. Trimming cost V 5 bases and J 0 bases, with 14 bases left between them. The CDR3 protein is CASSATGYRSYEQYF. Written as DNA, the CDR3 is TGTGCCAGCAGTGCCACAGGTTACCGCTCCTACGAGCAGTACTTC.

The CDR3 nucleotides are TGCGCCAGCAGCACCTACGAGCAGTACTTC. Protein sequence: CASSTYEQYF. The chain recombines TRBV10-1 with TRBJ2-7; no clear D. The V end lost 6 bases, the J end lost 2 bases, and 2 bases lay between the germline ends. Germline V gene lookup returns CDR1 WNHNN and CDR2 SYGVQD (reference sequence). This CDR3 has 10 amino acids.

The chain is built from TRBV28 and TRBJ1-5; D gene ambiguous. V was trimmed by 4 bases and J by 0 bases, leaving 7 bases between them. CDR1 and CDR2 from the germline V gene are MDHEN and SYDVKM. CDR3 length: 14 residues. CDR3 protein: CASSSPYSNQPQHF. The CDR3 region has the DNA TGTGCCAGCAGTTCGCCCTATAGCAATCAGCCCCAGCATTTT. Full variable domain (rest looked up from reference TRBV28 and TRBJ1-5): DVKVTQSSRYLVKRTGEKVFLECVQDMDHENMFWYRQDPGLGLRLIYFSYDVKMKEKGDIPEGYSVSREKKERFSLILESASTNQTSMYLCASSSPYSNQPQHFGDGTRLSIL.

The gene calls are TRBV11-3 and TRBJ2-3; 10 nucleotides agree with TRBD2. This CDR3 contains 15 residues. The germline gives CDR1 SGHNT, CDR2 YENEEA. V was clipped by 2 bases and J by 4 bases; unmatched bases: 3. This CDR3 is CASSLLAGAADTQYF. DNA of the CDR3: TGTGCCAGCAGCTTACTAGCGGGAGCCGCAGATACGCAGTATTTT. The entire variable domain, with the rest obtained from reference TRBV11-3 and TRBJ2-3, is as follows: EAGVVQSPRYKIIEKKQPVAFWCNPISGHNTLYWYLQNLGQGPELLIRYENEEAVDDSQLPKDRFSAERLKGVDSTLKIQPAELGDSAVYLCASSLLAGAADTQYFGPGTRLTVL.

V and J are TRBV27 and TRBJ1-5; 8 bases map to TRBD1. V lost 4 bases and J lost 6; bases outside the gene matches: 2. The CDR3 runs to 13 residues. The germline gives CDR1 MNHEY, CDR2 SMNVEV (reference sequence). This chain's CDR3 is CASSWTGIQPQHF. The CDR3 DNA reads as TGTGCCAGCAGTTGGACAGGGATTCAGCCCCAGCATTTT.

This clone was counted between two and nine times. The chain links TRBV7-3 to TRBJ1-1; possible D gene TRBD1, 6 bases. Trimming took off 4 bases at V and 8 bases at J, with 8 bases between the two ends. The germline CDR1 and CDR2 sequences are SGHTA and FQGTGA. The CDR3 covers 11 residues. The CDR3 sequence: CASSYGQEAFF. The CDR3 DNA sequence: TGTGCCAGCAGCTATGGACAGGAAGCTTTCTTT.

Comments on this clone: The sample contains more than one DNA sequence encoding this CDR3. The rearrangement joins TRBV5-1 to TRBJ2-7; D gene unclear. In germline, CDR1 is SGHRS, CDR2 YFSETQ. Trimming left V 0 bases short and J 0 bases short, with 4 bases between. This CDR3 region has 13 residues. CDR3 in amino acids: CASSLAGSYEQYF. The DNA for the CDR3 is TGCGCCAGCAGCTTGGCGGGCTCCTACGAGCAGTACTTC.

The chain recombines TRBV19 with TRBJ1-1; 8 bases are a match to TRBD1. V shed 7 bases, J shed 11 bases, and the junction held 9 bases outside the gene matches. The CDR3 consists of 12 residues. Germline CDR1 and CDR2: LNHDA and SQIVND (reference sequence). The chain's CDR3 is CASTSDRGRAFF. The CDR3 DNA is TGTGCCAGTACTTCTGACAGGGGTAGGGCTTTCTTT. Filled out from reference TRBV19 and TRBJ1-1, the complete variable domain reads DGGITQSPKYLFRKEGQNVTLSCEQNLNHDAMYWYRQDPGQGLRLIYYSQIVNDFQKGDIAEGYSVSREKKESFPLTVTSAQKNPTAFYLCASTSDRGRAFFGQGTRLTVV.

This chain uses TRBV2 with TRBJ2-1; D is uncertain. V lost 8 bases and J lost 1, with 9 bases in between. CDR1 is SNHLY and CDR2 is FYNNEI in the germline V gene. The CDR3 is made up of 13 amino acids. CDR3 residues: CASLGPSYNEQFF. The DNA of the CDR3 is TGTGCCAGCTTAGGGCCATCCTACAATGAGCAGTTCTTC.

The sample holds one count of this clone. This sequence joins TRBV6-5 and TRBJ1-5; D call uncertain. CDR3 length: 10 residues. The V gene lost 7 bases and the J gene lost 11 bases, with 9 bases spanning the gap. CDR1 and CDR2 (germline): MNHEY, SVGAGI. The CDR3 is CASKGPAQHF. The CDR3 DNA sequence: TGTGCCAGCAAGGGCCCAGCCCAGCATTTT.

This clone was found once. CDR3 coding DNA: TGTGCTAGTGGTCCCGATGGGGGAACCCATCAGCCCCAGCATTTT. This sequence encodes CASGPDGGTHQPQHF. The J gene is TRBJ1-5, the V gene TRBV12-5; D is perhaps TRBD1 (5 bases). Trimming shortened V by 5 bases and J by 5 bases, and 16 bases separated the two germline ends. The CDR3 is 15 amino acids. Germline V gene lookup returns CDR1 LGHNT and CDR2 FRNRAP.

CDR3 protein: CASQLGGNQPQHF. The CDR3 DNA is TGTGCCAGCCAACTTGGGGGCAATCAGCCCCAGCATTTT. The V gene is TRBV7-9, the J gene TRBJ1-5; D is uncertain. CDR3 length equals 13 residues. CDR1 and CDR2 (germline): SEHNR, FQNEAQ (reference sequence). V was clipped by 8 bases and J by 2 bases, with 10 bases between them.

The V and J genes are TRBV7-9 and TRBJ2-5; 9 positions agree with TRBD1. The DNA end lines up better with TRBJ2-7; the J call may be wrong. This CDR3 has 17 amino acids. Germline assignment: CDR1 SEHNR and CDR2 FQNEAQ (reference sequence). As DNA, the CDR3 is TGTGCCAGCAGCCCCCGACAGGGGGTAGCCGGGGGATACGAGCAGTACTTC. Its translation: CASSPRQGVAGGYEQYF.

The gene calls are TRBV9 and TRBJ2-7; D may match TRBD1 or TRBD2 (6 bases each). This CDR3 has 14 residues. Trimming removed 0 bases from V and 3 bases from J, with 10 bases in between. The germline CDR1 and CDR2 sequences are SGDLS and YYNGEE. The CDR3 bases are TGTGCCAGCAGCGTAGAAGGAGGGGGCTACGAGCAGTACTTC. Translated: CASSVEGGGYEQYF. Full variable domain (missing parts from reference TRBV9 and TRBJ2-7): DSGVTQTPKHLITATGQRVTLRCSPRSGDLSVYWYQQSLDQGLQFLIQYYNGEERAKGNILERFSAQQFPDLHSELNLSSLELGDSALYFCASSVEGGGYEQYFGPGTRLTVT.